The 10 T cell receptor beta chains below come from one sample, sequenced in a study of T cells in Graves' hyperthyroidism and ophthalmopathy. What was amplified from RNA transcripts were TCR beta CDR3 regions. The TCR CDR3 first-round RT-PCR relied on the HTBI primer set. Each CDR3 protein is one row after TCRdb ran MiXCR on the multiplex PCR reads. The sample holds roughly 290,000 distinct CDR3 sequences, about 14% seen once. The sample comprised blood. Source of these receptors: a woman aged 25-40 years with Graves' hyperthyroidism that later progressed to Graves' ophthalmopathy.

At least ten counts were recorded for this clonotype. The gene calls are TRBV20-1 and TRBJ1-2; tentatively, D is TRBD1 (6 bases). V lost 5 bases, J lost 1 base, and 14 bases lay in between. The CDR3 is 14 amino acids. Germline CDR1 reads DFQATT; CDR2 reads SNEGSKA (reference sequence). The CDR3 reads CSAEGGGFNYGYTF. CDR3 sequence (DNA): TGCAGTGCTGAGGGGGGAGGTTTTAACTATGGCTACACCTTC.

The chain recombines TRBV30 with TRBJ2-1; D ambiguous. The CDR3 is 12 amino acids. V lost 2 bases and J 0 bases, leaving 2 bases between the germline ends. Germline CDR1 reads GTSNPN; CDR2 reads SVGIG (reference sequence). In nucleotides, the CDR3 is TGTGCCTGGAGTAGCTCCTACAATGAGCAGTTCTTC. As protein: CAWSSSYNEQFF.

This clonotype was seen a few times. V usage is TRBV19 and J usage is TRBJ2-1; D remains ambiguous. V gave up 4 bases and J gave up 7 bases, with 20 bases separating them. The germline V gene has CDR1 LNHDA and CDR2 SQIVND (reference sequence). The CDR3 extends over 16 amino acids. In DNA form, the CDR3 reads TGTGCCAGTAGTAGTATGATGGAGATGGGATGGAATGAGCAGTTCTTC. It is translated as CASSSMMEMGWNEQFF. Full variable domain (missing parts from reference TRBV19 and TRBJ2-1): DGGITQSPKYLFRKEGQNVTLSCEQNLNHDAMYWYRQDPGQGLRLIYYSQIVNDFQKGDIAEGYSVSREKKESFPLTVTSAQKNPTAFYLCASSSMMEMGWNEQFFGPGTRLTVL.

This clonotype appeared many times. The V call is TRBV10-3, the J call TRBJ2-7, with D unclear. The germline V gene encodes CDR1 ENHRY and CDR2 SYGVKD. Trimming left V 3 bases short and J 4 bases short, with 13 bases between. The CDR3 is made up of 14 amino acids. CDR3 protein: CAISEYKGSYEQYF. CDR3 nucleotide sequence: TGTGCCATCAGTGAATATAAGGGTTCTTACGAGCAGTACTTC.

This clonotype has a count of ten or more. J is TRBJ2-5 and V is TRBV27, with TRBD1 as a possible D gene (6 bases). This CDR3 has 15 residues. CDR1 MNHEY and CDR2 SMNVEV come from the germline V gene (reference sequence). V was shortened by 3 bases and J by 5 bases, with 16 bases between the two germline ends. The CDR3: CASSLSAARGETQYF. As DNA, the CDR3 is TGTGCCAGCAGTTTGAGTGCAGCGAGGGGGGAGACCCAGTACTTC.

This clonotype was picked up many times. The V call is TRBV27, the J call TRBJ2-1; 9 bases map to TRBD1. This CDR3 spans 13 amino acids. The trim removed 8 bases at V and 4 bases at J, leaving 3 bases unmatched. Germline CDR1 reads MNHEY; CDR2 reads SMNVEV (reference sequence). CDR3 in DNA: TGTGCCAGCGGAGGGACAGGGTACAATGAGCAGTTCTTC. Its protein product is CASGGTGYNEQFF.

The genes are TRBV5-5 and TRBJ1-2; 7 bases fit TRBD1. Trimming at V came to 3 bases and at J to 6 bases, leaving 8 bases not matched to a gene. Per germline, CDR1 SGHKS and CDR2 YYEKEE (reference sequence). The CDR3 totals 14 residues. The CDR3 nucleotides are TGTGCCAGCAGCTACCTACAGGGGAGTGATGGCTACACCTTC. Residues: CASSYLQGSDGYTF.

This clonotype was seen more than once but under ten times. This chain joins TRBV6-1 and TRBJ2-2, with TRBD2 as a possible D gene (6 bases). The CDR3 has 16 amino acids. With 7 bases removed from V and 5 bases from J, the gap between germline ends came to 20 bases. CDR1 is MNHNS and CDR2 is SASEGT in the germline V gene. CDR3 DNA sequence: TGTGCCAGCACCCGCGGGTTTTTGGCGGGGACCGGGGAGCTGTTTTTT. Translation: CASTRGFLAGTGELFF.

Only a few counts were recorded for this clonotype. The chain couples TRBV6-1 to TRBJ2-5; 8 bases line up with TRBD1. Germline V gene lookup returns CDR1 MNHNS and CDR2 SASEGT. CDR3 size: 15 residues. Germline trimming cut 6 bases from V and 2 bases from J; bases unmatched to any gene: 8. CDR3 amino acids: CASREQGVGQETQYF. CDR3 nucleotides: TGTGCCAGCAGGGAACAGGGGGTTGGTCAAGAGACCCAGTACTTC.

This clonotype appeared many times. The rearrangement uses TRBV20-1 and TRBJ1-4; D remains unclear. This CDR3 is 13 amino acids long. V shed 5 bases and J shed 3 bases, with 10 bases lying between them. Germline V gives CDR1 DFQATT, CDR2 SNEGSKA (reference sequence). The CDR3 spells CSAQREANEKLFF. CDR3 nucleotide sequence: TGCAGTGCTCAACGGGAGGCTAATGAAAAACTGTTTTTT.